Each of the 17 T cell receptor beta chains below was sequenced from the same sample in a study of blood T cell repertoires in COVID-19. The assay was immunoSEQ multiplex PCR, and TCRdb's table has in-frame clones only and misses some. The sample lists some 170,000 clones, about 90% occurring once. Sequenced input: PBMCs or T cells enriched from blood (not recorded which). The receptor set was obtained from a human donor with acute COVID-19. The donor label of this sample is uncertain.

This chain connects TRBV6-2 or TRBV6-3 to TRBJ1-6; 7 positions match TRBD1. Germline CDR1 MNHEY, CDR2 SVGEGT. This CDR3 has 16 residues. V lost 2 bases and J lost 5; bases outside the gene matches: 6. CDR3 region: CASSYPRTGDNSPLHF. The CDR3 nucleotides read TGTGCCAGCAGTTACCCCCGGACAGGTGATAATTCACCCCTCCACTTT.

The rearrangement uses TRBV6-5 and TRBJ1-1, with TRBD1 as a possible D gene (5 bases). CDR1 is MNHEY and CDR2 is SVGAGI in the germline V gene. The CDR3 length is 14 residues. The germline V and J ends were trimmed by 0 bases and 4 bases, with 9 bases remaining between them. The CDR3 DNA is TGTGCCAGCAGTTACTCCGGGGGATCCACTGAAGCTTTCTTT. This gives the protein CASSYSGGSTEAFF.

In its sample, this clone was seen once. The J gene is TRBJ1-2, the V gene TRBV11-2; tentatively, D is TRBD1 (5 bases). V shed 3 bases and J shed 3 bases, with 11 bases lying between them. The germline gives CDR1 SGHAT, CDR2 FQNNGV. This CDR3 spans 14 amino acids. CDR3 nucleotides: TGTGCCAGCAGCTTGCACCTGACAGACTATGGCTACACCTTC. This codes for CASSLHLTDYGYTF.

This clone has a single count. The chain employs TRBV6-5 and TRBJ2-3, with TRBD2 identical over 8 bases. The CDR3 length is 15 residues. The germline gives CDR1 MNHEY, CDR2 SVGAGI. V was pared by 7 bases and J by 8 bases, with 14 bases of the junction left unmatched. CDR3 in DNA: TGTGCCAGCACCTCGCGGGGGGCCGGGGCTGGTACGCAGTATTTT. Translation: CASTSRGAGAGTQYF.

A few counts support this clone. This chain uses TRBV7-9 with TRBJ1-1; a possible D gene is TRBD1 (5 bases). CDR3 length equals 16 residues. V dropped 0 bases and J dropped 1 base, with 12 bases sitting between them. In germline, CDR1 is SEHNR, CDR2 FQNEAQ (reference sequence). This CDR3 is CASSLAPGRENTEAFF. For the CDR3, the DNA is TGTGCCAGCAGCTTAGCGCCGGGCAGGGAGAACACTGAAGCTTTCTTT.

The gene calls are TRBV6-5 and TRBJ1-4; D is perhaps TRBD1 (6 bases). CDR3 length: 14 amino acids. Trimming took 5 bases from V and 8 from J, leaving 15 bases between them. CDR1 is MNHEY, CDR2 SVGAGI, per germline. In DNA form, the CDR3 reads TGTGCCAGCAGTACCGCAGGGGTTGGAGAAAAACTGTTTTTT. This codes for CASSTAGVGEKLFF.

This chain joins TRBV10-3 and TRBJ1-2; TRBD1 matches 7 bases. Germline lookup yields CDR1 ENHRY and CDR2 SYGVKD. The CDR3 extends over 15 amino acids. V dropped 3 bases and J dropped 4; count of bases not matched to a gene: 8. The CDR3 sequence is CAISERQGRSYGYTF. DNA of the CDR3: TGTGCCATCAGTGAAAGACAGGGAAGGAGCTATGGCTACACCTTC.

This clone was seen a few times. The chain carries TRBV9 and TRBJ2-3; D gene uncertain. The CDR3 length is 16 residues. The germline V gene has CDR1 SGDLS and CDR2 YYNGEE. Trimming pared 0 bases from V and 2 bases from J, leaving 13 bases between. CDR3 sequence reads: CASSVGGSTSTDTQYF. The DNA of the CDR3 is TGTGCCAGCAGCGTAGGAGGCAGCACCTCCACAGATACGCAGTATTTT.

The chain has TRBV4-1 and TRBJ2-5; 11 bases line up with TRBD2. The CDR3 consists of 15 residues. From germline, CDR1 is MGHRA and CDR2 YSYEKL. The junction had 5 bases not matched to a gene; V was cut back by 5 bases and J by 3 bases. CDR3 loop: CASSSTGLAEETQYF. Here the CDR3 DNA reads TGCGCCAGCAGCTCCACGGGACTAGCGGAAGAGACCCAGTACTTC.

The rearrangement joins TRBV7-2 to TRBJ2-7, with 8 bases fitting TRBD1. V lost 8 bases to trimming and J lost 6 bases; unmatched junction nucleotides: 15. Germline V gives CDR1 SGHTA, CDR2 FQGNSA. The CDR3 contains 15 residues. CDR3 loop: CASVTSSTGASEQYF. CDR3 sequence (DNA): TGTGCCAGCGTCACTTCTTCGACAGGGGCCTCCGAGCAGTACTTC.

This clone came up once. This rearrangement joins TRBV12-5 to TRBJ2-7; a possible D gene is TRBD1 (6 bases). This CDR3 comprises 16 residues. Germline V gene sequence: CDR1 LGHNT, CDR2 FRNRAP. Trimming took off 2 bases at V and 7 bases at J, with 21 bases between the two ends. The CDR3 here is CASGLLPPGAMGEQYF. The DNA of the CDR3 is TGTGCTAGTGGTTTGCTCCCACCAGGGGCCATGGGGGAGCAGTACTTC.

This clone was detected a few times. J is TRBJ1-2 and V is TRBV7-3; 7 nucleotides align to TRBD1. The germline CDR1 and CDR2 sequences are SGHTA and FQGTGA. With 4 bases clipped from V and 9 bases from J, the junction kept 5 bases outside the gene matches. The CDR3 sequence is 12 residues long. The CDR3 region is CASSSQGKSYTF. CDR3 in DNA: TGTGCCAGCAGCTCACAGGGGAAGAGCTACACCTTC.

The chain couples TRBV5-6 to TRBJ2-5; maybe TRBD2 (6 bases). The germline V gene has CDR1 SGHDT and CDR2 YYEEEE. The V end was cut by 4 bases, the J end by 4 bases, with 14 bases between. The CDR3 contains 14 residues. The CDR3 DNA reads TGTGCCAGCAGCCTCCGTCAGGGAGGAGAGACCCAGTACTTC. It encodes CASSLRQGGETQYF.

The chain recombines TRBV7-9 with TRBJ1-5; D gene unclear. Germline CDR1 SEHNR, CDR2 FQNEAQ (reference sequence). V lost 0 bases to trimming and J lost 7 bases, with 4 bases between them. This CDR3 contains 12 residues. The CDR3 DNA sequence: TGTGCCAGCAGCTTAGCCCAGCAGCCCCAGCATTTT. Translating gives CASSLAQQPQHF.

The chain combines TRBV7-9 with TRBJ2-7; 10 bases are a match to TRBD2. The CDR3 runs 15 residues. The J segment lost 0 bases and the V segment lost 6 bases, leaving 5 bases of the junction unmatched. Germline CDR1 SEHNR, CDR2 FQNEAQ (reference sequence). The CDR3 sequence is CASRDGLAASYEQYF. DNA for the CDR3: TGTGCCAGCAGGGATGGACTAGCGGCCTCCTACGAGCAGTACTTC.

This chain's CDR3 is CASSFPGDNEKLFF. As DNA, the CDR3 is TGTGCCAGCAGCTTCCCGGGGGATAATGAAAAACTGTTTTTT. The chain recombines TRBV5-5 with TRBJ1-4, with D possibly being TRBD1 (5 bases). The germline V and J ends were trimmed by 2 bases and 4 bases, with 9 bases remaining between them. The germline V gene encodes CDR1 SGHKS and CDR2 YYEKEE (reference sequence). This CDR3 is 14 amino acids long.

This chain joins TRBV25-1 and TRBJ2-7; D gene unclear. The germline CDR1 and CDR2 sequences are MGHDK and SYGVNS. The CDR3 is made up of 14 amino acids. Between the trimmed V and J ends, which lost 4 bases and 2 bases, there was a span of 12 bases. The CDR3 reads CASSGSGLPYEQYF. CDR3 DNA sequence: TGTGCCAGCAGTGGTTCCGGGTTACCCTACGAGCAGTACTTC.